Shown below are 5 T cell receptor beta chains from a single sample sequenced in a study of blood T cell repertoires in COVID-19. Profiling relied on immunoSEQ multiplex PCR, and the TCRdb table lists in-frame clones only, not all of them. The sample has 400,000 or so clones, approximately 87% seen once; the top ten hold roughly 2%. Sequencing was performed on PBMCs or T cells enriched from blood (not recorded which). Receptors originate from a middle-aged man in a cohort exposed to, infected with or recovered from COVID-19 (not recorded which).

The DNA of the CDR3 is TGCGCCAGCGACGGGACAGGGGGTAACCAAACTAATGAAAAACTGTTTTTT. Protein sequence: CASDGTGGNQTNEKLFF. The rearrangement uses TRBV5-1 and TRBJ1-4, with TRBD1 matching over 11 bases. CDR1 is SGHRS, CDR2 YFSETQ, per germline. The junction had 9 bases not matched to a gene; V was cut back by 7 bases and J by 1 base. This CDR3 comprises 17 residues.

J is TRBJ1-3 and V is TRBV5-8, with 7 bases aligning to TRBD1. V gave up 2 bases and J gave up 4 bases; unmatched junction bases: 6. The CDR3 is 15 residues long. Germline values: CDR1 SGHTS, CDR2 YDEGEE. The CDR3 bases are TGTGCCAGCAGCTTCTTGGGACAGACCGGAAACACCATATATTTT. It yields the protein CASSFLGQTGNTIYF.

J is TRBJ2-5 and V is TRBV6-5, with D unclear. Germline assignment: CDR1 MNHEY and CDR2 SVGAGI. Trimming cost V 8 bases and J 3 bases, with 13 bases left between them. The CDR3 totals 13 residues. DNA for the CDR3: TGTGCCAGCCGTCGTGGGCCGAAAGAGACCCAGTACTTC. This encodes CASRRGPKETQYF.

The chain uses TRBV6-5 and TRBJ2-7, with TRBD1 identical over 9 bases. The CDR3 runs to 14 residues. Germline loops: CDR1 MNHEY, CDR2 SVGAGI. The junction had 9 bases not matched to a gene; V was cut back by 6 bases and J by 6 bases. The CDR3 DNA is TGTGCCAGCAGACGGGACAGGGATGTGGGCGAGCAGTACTTC. The encoded protein is CASRRDRDVGEQYF.

The chain recombines TRBV2 with TRBJ2-2; perhaps TRBD1 as D (6 bases). The CDR3 spans 15 residues. V was trimmed by 5 bases and J by 4 bases, leaving 14 bases between them. Germline lookup yields CDR1 SNHLY and CDR2 FYNNEI. The CDR3 sequence is CASSRQALGTGELFF. The DNA of the CDR3 is TGTGCCAGCAGTAGACAGGCCCTGGGCACCGGGGAGCTGTTTTTT.